The table lists the clone carrying this TCR beta chain with a count of one. Its specificity is unknown. Treatment meaning: 19 received Ad26.COV2.S at low or high dose, single or two shots; roughly five received placebo; per-sample allocation not given. Vaccine and placebo recipients were sampled on day 63 after the first injection. These data belong to a study of Ad26.COV2.S vaccination and SARS-CoV-2 variants. In the study overall: A participant enrolled in the COV1001 Ad26.COV2.S trial arm provided the sample. The study gave Ad26.COV2.S intramuscularly, once or twice 56 days apart.

CDR3 length equals 16 residues. The germline CDR1 and CDR2 sequences are SGHAT and FQNNGV. V was clipped by 2 bases and J by 3 bases, with 11 bases between them. General study points: After vaccination, reports described spike-specific CD8+ and CD4+ T cell responses as showing substantial breadth. Vaccine and placebo recipients had similar non-spike TCR breadth.

Produced via immunoSEQ multiplex PCR; TCRdb's table is partial and in-frame only. Of some 410,000 clones in the sample, approximately 92% were seen once. This specimen consisted of peripheral blood, obtained in a trial of Ad26.COV2.S vaccine versus placebo. The chain combines TRBV11-2 with TRBJ1-6, with a possible D match to TRBD1 (6 bases). The clonotype comes from a person aged 18-60 years who received the Ad26.COV2.S COVID-19 vaccine or a placebo. The CDR3 protein is CASSLSVQGYNSPLHF. The DNA of the CDR3 is TGTGCCAGCAGCTTATCAGTACAGGGCTATAATTCACCCCTCCACTTT.